One sample yielded the 8 T cell receptor beta chains listed below, sequenced in a study of blood T cell repertoires in COVID-19. Only in-frame clones appear in the TCRdb table, and some are missing; sequencing was by immunoSEQ multiplex PCR. The sample comprises over 95,000 clones, approximately 88% of which are singletons, and over 7.5% rests with the top ten. Source material: peripheral blood. These receptors were collected from a middle-aged woman with acute or convalescent COVID-19.

V gene TRBV19 combines with J gene TRBJ2-2, with 8 bases fitting TRBD2. CDR1 LNHDA and CDR2 SQIVND come from the germline V gene (reference sequence). V gave up 5 bases and J gave up 6 bases; unmatched junction bases: 5. This CDR3 spans 14 amino acids. The CDR3 sequence: CASSRGGGAGELFF. The CDR3 region has the DNA TGTGCCAGTAGTCGGGGGGGAGGAGCCGGGGAGCTGTTTTTT.

This chain links TRBV7-2 with TRBJ1-2; 8 bases agree with TRBD1. Germline V gene data show CDR1 as SGHTA and CDR2 as FQGNSA. The CDR3 consists of 18 residues. J was trimmed by 0 bases and V by 1 base; bases with no gene match: 10. The CDR3 DNA is TGTGCCAGCAGCTTAGTTCTGGGACAGGTCCTAGCTAACTATGGCTACACCTTC. Translated, it gives CASSLVLGQVLANYGYTF.

V gene TRBV7-9 combines with J gene TRBJ1-2; no clear D. Trimming took off 2 bases at V and 8 bases at J, with 9 bases between the two ends. The CDR3 consists of 12 residues. Germline loops: CDR1 SEHNR, CDR2 FQNEAQ (reference sequence). CDR3 residues: CASSLPERGYTF. The CDR3 coding sequence is TGTGCCAGCAGCTTACCTGAGAGAGGCTACACCTTC.

V and J are TRBV5-1 and TRBJ1-1, with 8 positions matching TRBD1. In germline, CDR1 is SGHRS, CDR2 YFSETQ. V was clipped by 4 bases and J by 1 base; unmatched bases: 6. This CDR3 contains 15 residues. CDR3 DNA sequence: TGCGCCAGCAGCCGACAGGGGACCGAGAACACTGAAGCTTTCTTT. Residues: CASSRQGTENTEAFF. Full variable domain (outside the CDR3, taken from reference TRBV5-1 and TRBJ1-1): KAGVTQTPRYLIKTRGQQVTLSCSPISGHRSVSWYQQTPGQGLQFLFEYFSETQRNKGNFPGRFSGRQFSNSRSEMNVSTLELGDSALYLCASSRQGTENTEAFFGQGTRLTVV.

The chain links TRBV5-4 to TRBJ1-6; no definite D call. Looked up from germline, CDR1 is SGHNT and CDR2 is YYREEE (reference sequence). The CDR3 contains 15 residues. Trimming took off 4 bases at V and 10 bases at J, with 18 bases between the two ends. CDR3 in DNA: TGTGCCAGCAGCCGGAGGGAGGGCGCGGGGTCACCCCTCCACTTT. Its translation: CASSRREGAGSPLHF.

The chain recombines TRBV12-5 with TRBJ1-3; 10 bases are a match to TRBD1. CDR1 and CDR2 from the germline V gene are LGHNT and FRNRAP. CDR3 length equals 18 residues. V lost 0 bases, J lost 2 bases, and 7 bases stayed unmatched. CDR3 coding DNA: TGTGCTAGTGGTTTGGTACGGACAGGGGGGGATCCTGGAAACACCATATATTTT. As protein: CASGLVRTGGDPGNTIYF.

This chain uses TRBV7-2 with TRBJ2-7; the match to TRBD1 covers 7 bases. The CDR3 runs 13 residues. Germline lookup yields CDR1 SGHTA and CDR2 FQGNSA. V shed 4 bases, J shed 10 bases, and the junction held 10 bases outside the gene matches. DNA for the CDR3: TGTGCCAGCAGCTCAACCCGTACAGGGGCCCAGTACTTC. Translation: CASSSTRTGAQYF.

This clone is a singleton in its sample. This sequence joins TRBV9 and TRBJ1-2; maybe TRBD1 (6 bases). V was shortened by 0 bases and J by 6 bases, with 12 bases between the two germline ends. CDR1 and CDR2 from the germline V gene are SGDLS and YYNGEE. The CDR3 runs to 14 residues. CDR3 coding DNA: TGTGCCAGCAGCGTAGCTACAGGGAGAGATGGCTACACCTTC. This gives the protein CASSVATGRDGYTF.